This TCR beta chain came from a study of CD4+ T cells in melanoma (dated by TCRdb to the early 2020s). For context, the study as a whole: The study examined neoantigen-specific CD4+ T cells in human melanoma. The full study reports these points: The report described a correlation between neoantigen-specific CD4+ T cells and the function of CD8+ T cells, macrophages and B cells. Diverse differentiation states were reported to be shown by neoantigen-specific CD4+ T cells in melanoma.

A note on this clone: The specificity of this receptor is unknown. Base qualities are not provided; no much larger clone lies one nucleotide away.

The donors were melanoma patients. Library preparation employed the immunoSEQ multiplex PCR assay. The table was pulled from immuneACCESS by TCRdb, which kept in-frame rearrangements only. Such tables lose some clones; where checked, under half of the loss comes from unresolved V genes, and the rest has no known cause. This sample comprises around 55,000 clones, roughly three quarters of them detected only once. Jointly, the top ten make up approximately 5% of the sample. The CDR3 runs 14 amino acids, cysteine and phenylalanine included. Solely the CDR3 DNA is kept, with 42 bases framed from the first base. For this chain, trimming is 6 bases at the V end and 6 bases at the J end, and the number of junction bases without a gene match is 8. From a lookup of the germline V gene (reference sequence), CDR1 and CDR2 are MNHEY and SMNVEV.

The TCR sequence derives from a human donor with melanoma. The specimen sequenced was tumor tissue. The rearranged chain carries TRBV27 and TRBJ1-5, with 7 middle bases fitting TRBD1. The bases are TGTGCCAGCAGACTCACTTCAGGGGGTCAGCCCCAGCATTTT. Translated, it reads CASRLTSGGQPQHF.